The 8 T cell receptor beta chains in this list originate from one sample, sequenced in a study of human T cells and chemical hapten exposure (dated by TCRdb to about 2021). According to the study, the label for this sample's time point signals: patch test 1, 2 weeks after DPC sensitization. Taken with the paper, the label for treatment or condition translates to: therapeutic diphenylcyclopropenone sensitization with weekly scalp DPC. Libraries were made using RACE. Sequenced on a NextSeq 500. TCRdb reran the public reads through fastp at Q25 and MiXCR, keeping productive beta chains. Each entry merges the rows of one CDR3 protein and shows their most common DNA and genes. The sample profile shows around 380,000 distinct CDR3 sequences; more than 4.5% of them were found once. Jointly, the top ten make up under 3% of the sample. Here the sequenced sample was whole blood, taken in connection with sensitization to the hapten diphenylcyclopropenone (DPC). These receptor sequences come from a woman between 50 and 59 years old with alopecia areata. Some clones in this sample may be carry-over from other donors' samples.

This clonotype was seen ten or more times. The chain carries TRBV7-9 and TRBJ2-7; D uncertain. The CDR3 is 12 amino acids. Germline CDR1 SEHNR, CDR2 FQNEAQ (reference sequence). V lost 1 base, J lost 5 bases, and 6 bases lay in between. DNA of the CDR3: TGTGCCAGCAGCTTAGTTGTGCACGAGCAGTACTTC. It is translated as CASSLVVHEQYF.

This clonotype was recorded a few times. This chain links TRBV11-2 with TRBJ2-1; D unclear. V was clipped by 7 bases and J by 3 bases, with 4 bases between them. The length of the CDR3 is 11 residues. CDR1 and CDR2 from the germline V gene are SGHAT and FQNNGV. The CDR3 nucleotides are TGTGCCAGCAACGTCTACAATGAGCAGTTCTTC. Its protein product is CASNVYNEQFF. The full variable domain, rest sourced from reference TRBV11-2 and TRBJ2-1, is EAGVAQSPRYKIIEKRQSVAFWCNPISGHATLYWYQQILGQGPKLLIQFQNNGVVDDSQLPKDRFSAERLKGVDSTLKIQPAKLEDSAVYLCASNVYNEQFFGPGTRLTVL.

CDR3 nucleotide sequence: TGTGCCAGCAGCTTCAGTAGCGGGAGGTGGGATGAGCAGTTCTTC. It yields the protein CASSFSSGRWDEQFF. The V gene is TRBV13, the J gene TRBJ2-1; TRBD2 aligns across 10 bases. This CDR3 region has 15 residues. V shed 3 bases and J 8 bases; nucleotides not matched to a gene: 7. Germline-derived CDR1 and CDR2 are PRHDT and FYEKMQ (reference sequence).

As concerns this clonotype: With a much larger clone just one base away, this may be a read error. The rearrangement uses TRBV10-3 and TRBJ2-7; D uncertain. This CDR3 contains 13 residues. V was trimmed by 6 bases and J by 4 bases, leaving 13 bases between them. CDR1 and CDR2 from the germline V gene are ENHRY and SYGVKD. The CDR3 DNA follows: TGTGCCATCAGAGATTCGGACGGTTACGAGCAGTACTTC. Its translation: CAIRDSDGYEQYF.

The chain joins TRBV5-1 to TRBJ2-2, with 10 nucleotides matching TRBD1. V lost 4 bases and J lost 5; bases outside the gene matches: 2. Germline V gives CDR1 SGHRS, CDR2 YFSETQ. This CDR3 comprises 14 residues. The CDR3 spells CASSRDRGTGELFF. For the CDR3, the DNA is TGCGCCAGCAGCCGGGACAGGGGAACCGGGGAGCTGTTTTTT.

Many counts were recorded for this clonotype. V usage is TRBV5-6 and J usage is TRBJ1-4, with 8 nucleotides matching TRBD1. The V segment lost 2 bases and the J segment 5 bases; nucleotides outside the gene matches: 8. Per the germline V gene, CDR1 is SGHDT and CDR2 is YYEEEE. This CDR3 region has 16 residues. CDR3 protein: CASSFLDRGENEKLFF. The CDR3, as DNA: TGTGCCAGCAGCTTTCTTGACAGGGGAGAGAATGAAAAACTGTTTTTT.

This clonotype was counted ten times or more. The chain links TRBV6-6 to TRBJ1-1, with TRBD1 matching over 9 bases. There are 17 residues in the CDR3. V gave up 6 bases and J gave up 1 base; unmatched junction bases: 12. The germline CDR1 and CDR2 sequences are MNHNY and SVGAGI (reference sequence). This CDR3 reads CASRPRQGEAPNTEAFF. CDR3 DNA sequence: TGTGCCAGCAGACCCAGACAGGGGGAGGCACCGAACACTGAAGCTTTCTTT.

Only a few counts were recorded for this clonotype. The V call is TRBV5-1, the J call TRBJ2-1; 10 nucleotides agree with TRBD2. This CDR3 spans 16 amino acids. The germline V gene has CDR1 SGHRS and CDR2 YFSETQ. Losses at the gene ends were 9 bases for V and 6 bases for J; bases not matched to a gene: 15. CDR3 amino acids: CATTTPGAGGVNEQFF. The CDR3 coding sequence is TGCGCCACCACTACCCCGGGAGCGGGGGGGGTCAATGAGCAGTTCTTC.